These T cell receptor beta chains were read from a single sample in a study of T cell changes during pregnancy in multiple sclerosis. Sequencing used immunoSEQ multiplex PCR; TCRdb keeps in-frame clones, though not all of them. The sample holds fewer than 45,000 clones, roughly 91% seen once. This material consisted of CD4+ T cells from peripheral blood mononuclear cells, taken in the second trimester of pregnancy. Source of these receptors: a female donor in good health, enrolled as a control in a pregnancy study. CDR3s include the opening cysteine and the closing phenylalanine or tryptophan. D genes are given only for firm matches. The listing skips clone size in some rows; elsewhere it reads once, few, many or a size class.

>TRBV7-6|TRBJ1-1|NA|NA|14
CASSFWGKNTEAFF
TGTGCCAGCAGCTTTTGGGGCAAGAACACTGAAGCTTTCTTT
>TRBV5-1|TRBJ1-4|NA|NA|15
CATGAGLSTNEKLFF
TGCGCCACTGGGGCAGGGCTATCAACTAATGAAAAACTGTTTTTT
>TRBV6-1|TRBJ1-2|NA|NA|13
CASSVTGMYGYTF
TGTGCCAGCAGTGTTACAGGGATGTATGGCTACACCTTC
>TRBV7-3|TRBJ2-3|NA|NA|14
CASSLTGGTDTQYF
TGTGCCAGCAGCTTAACCGGGGGCACAGATACGCAGTATTTT
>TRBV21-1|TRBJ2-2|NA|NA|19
CASSKVLLAGGLNTGELFF
TGTGCCAGCAGCAAAGTATTGCTAGCGGGAGGTCTGAACACCGGGGAGCTGTTTTTT
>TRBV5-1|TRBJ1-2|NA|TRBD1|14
CASSLSDRGDGYTF
TGCGCCAGCAGCTTGTCGGACAGGGGAGATGGCTACACCTTC
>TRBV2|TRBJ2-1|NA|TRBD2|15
CASARLAGVGNEQFF
TGTGCCAGCGCTCGACTAGCGGGAGTAGGGAATGAGCAGTTCTTC
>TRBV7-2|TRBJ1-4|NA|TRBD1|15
CASSFRGPTNEKLFF
TGTGCCAGCAGCTTCAGGGGGCCAACTAATGAAAAACTGTTTTTT
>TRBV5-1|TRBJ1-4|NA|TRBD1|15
CASSGQGATNEKLFF
TGCGCCAGCTCGGGACAGGGGGCAACTAATGAAAAACTGTTTTTT
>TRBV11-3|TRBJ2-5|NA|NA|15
CASSVTGRVGETQYF
TGTGCCAGCAGCGTTACAGGGAGGGTTGGGGAGACCCAGTACTTC
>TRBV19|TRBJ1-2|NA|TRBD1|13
CASSDRGNYGYTF
TGTGCCAGTAGTGACAGGGGAAACTATGGCTACACCTTC
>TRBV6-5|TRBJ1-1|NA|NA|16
CASSYSSTRRGTEAFF
TGTGCCAGCAGTTACTCGAGTACCCGCCGGGGAACTGAAGCTTTCTTT
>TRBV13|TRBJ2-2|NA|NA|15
CASSRGKPRTGELFF
TGTGCCAGCAGTCGAGGGAAGCCGCGCACCGGGGAGCTGTTTTTT
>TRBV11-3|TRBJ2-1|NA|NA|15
CASSLSGLPPDEQFF
TGTGCCAGCAGTTTGAGCGGGTTGCCCCCCGATGAGCAGTTCTTC
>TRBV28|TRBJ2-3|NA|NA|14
CASSSSGLSDTQYF
TGTGCCAGCAGTTCCAGCGGACTTTCAGATACGCAGTATTTT
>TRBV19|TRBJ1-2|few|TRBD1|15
CASSIETGTGDGYTF
TGTGCCAGTAGTATAGAAACCGGGACAGGAGATGGCTACACCTTC
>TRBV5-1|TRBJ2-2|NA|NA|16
CASSPGHNANTGELFF
TGCGCCAGCAGCCCAGGACACAACGCGAACACCGGGGAGCTGTTTTTT
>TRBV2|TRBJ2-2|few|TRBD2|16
CATSLRSGRGTGELFF
TGTGCCACCTCGCTGCGGAGCGGGAGGGGCACCGGGGAGCTGTTTTTT
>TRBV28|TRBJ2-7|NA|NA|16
CASSRGQLRISYEQYF
TGTGCCAGCAGCCGCGGACAGCTACGAATCTCCTACGAGCAGTACTTC
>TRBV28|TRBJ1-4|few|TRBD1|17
CASSFSGTGVWNEKLFF
TGTGCCAGCAGTTTTTCCGGGACAGGGGTTTGGAATGAAAAACTGTTTTTT
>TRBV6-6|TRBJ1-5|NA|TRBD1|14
CASSLDRTNQPQHF
TGTGCCAGCAGTTTGGACAGGACGAATCAGCCCCAGCATTTT
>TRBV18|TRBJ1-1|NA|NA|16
CASSLRTGTLNTEAFF
TGTGCCAGCTCACTACGAACCGGGACATTGAACACTGAAGCTTTCTTT
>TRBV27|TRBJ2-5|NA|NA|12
CASSFRGETQYF
TGTGCCAGCAGTTTTAGGGGCGAGACCCAGTACTTC
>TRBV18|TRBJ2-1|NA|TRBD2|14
CASTRGGAYNEQFF
TGTGCCAGCACCCGGGGGGGGGCATACAATGAGCAGTTCTTC
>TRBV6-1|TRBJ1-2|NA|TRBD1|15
CASSLNWGQGNGYTF
TGTGCCAGCAGCCTTAACTGGGGACAGGGTAATGGCTACACCTTC
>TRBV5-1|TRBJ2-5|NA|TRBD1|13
CASSPTGDETQYF
TGCGCCAGCAGCCCGACAGGGGATGAGACCCAGTACTTC
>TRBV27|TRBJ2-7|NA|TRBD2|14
CASALAGGPYEQYF
TGTGCCAGCGCCCTAGCGGGAGGGCCCTACGAGCAGTACTTC
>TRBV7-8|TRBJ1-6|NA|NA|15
CASSSPLENNSPLHF
TGTGCCAGCAGCTCCCCCTTGGAGAATAATTCACCCCTCCACTTT
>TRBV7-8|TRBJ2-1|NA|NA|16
CASSSDFLLPYNEQFF
TGTGCCAGCAGCTCGGACTTCCTTCTCCCCTACAATGAGCAGTTCTTC
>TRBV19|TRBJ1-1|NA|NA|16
CASSIEYVALNTEAFF
TGTGCCAGTAGTATAGAATACGTGGCACTGAACACTGAAGCTTTCTTT
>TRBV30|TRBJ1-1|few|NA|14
CAWSPGTLNTEAFF
TGTGCCTGGAGCCCGGGGACTCTGAACACTGAAGCTTTCTTT
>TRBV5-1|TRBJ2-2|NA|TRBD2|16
CASSSTSGRLAGELFF
TGCGCCAGCAGCTCGACTAGCGGGAGGTTGGCCGGGGAGCTGTTTTTT
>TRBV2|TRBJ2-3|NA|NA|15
CASSEGSGPWGTQYF
TGTGCCAGCAGTGAAGGAAGCGGGCCATGGGGTACGCAGTATTTT
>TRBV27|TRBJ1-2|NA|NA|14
CASSLYQGNYGYTF
TGTGCCAGCAGTTTATATCAGGGGAACTATGGCTACACCTTC
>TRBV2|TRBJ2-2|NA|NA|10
CASRIAELFF
TGTGCCAGCAGGATAGCGGAGCTGTTTTTT
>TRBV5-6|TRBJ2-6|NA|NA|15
CASSFTGNRANVLTF
TGTGCCAGCAGCTTTACAGGGAATAGGGCCAACGTCCTGACTTTC
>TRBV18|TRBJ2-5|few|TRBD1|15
CASSPRTGEEETQYF
TGTGCCAGCTCACCACGGACAGGGGAAGAAGAGACCCAGTACTTC
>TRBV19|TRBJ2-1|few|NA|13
CASTGKRYNEQFF
TGTGCCAGTACCGGGAAGCGATACAATGAGCAGTTCTTC
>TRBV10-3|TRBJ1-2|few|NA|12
CAITRAGDFYTF
TGTGCCATCACCAGGGCCGGCGATTTTTACACCTTC
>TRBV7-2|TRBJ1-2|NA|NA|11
CASRKTSGYTF
TGTGCCAGCAGAAAGACATCTGGCTACACCTTC
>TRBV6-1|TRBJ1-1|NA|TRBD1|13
CAGGTGGYTEAFF
TGTGCCGGAGGGACAGGGGGATACACTGAAGCTTTCTTT
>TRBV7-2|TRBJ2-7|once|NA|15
CASSPGRGLAYEQYF
TGTGCCAGCAGCCCAGGGCGGGGTTTAGCCTACGAGCAGTACTTC
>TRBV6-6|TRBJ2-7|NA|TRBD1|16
CASSGQVIGLSYEQYF
TGTGCCAGCAGTGGACAGGTGATAGGACTCTCCTACGAGCAGTACTTC
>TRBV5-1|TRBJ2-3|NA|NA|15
CASSLRRTSTDTQYF
TGCGCCAGCAGCTTGAGAAGGACTAGCACAGATACGCAGTATTTT
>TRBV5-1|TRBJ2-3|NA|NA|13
CASIRDNTDTQYF
TGCGCCAGCATCCGGGACAACACAGATACGCAGTATTTT
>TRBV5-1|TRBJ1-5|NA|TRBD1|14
CASSLGGGGEPQHF
TGCGCCAGCAGCTTGGGAGGGGGCGGGGAGCCCCAGCATTTT
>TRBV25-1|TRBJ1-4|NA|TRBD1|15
CASSVGQGAGEKLFF
TGTGCCAGCAGTGTGGGACAGGGGGCCGGGGAAAAACTGTTTTTT
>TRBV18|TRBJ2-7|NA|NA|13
CASSPAGSYEQYF
TGTGCCAGCTCACCGGCGGGGTCGTACGAGCAGTACTTC
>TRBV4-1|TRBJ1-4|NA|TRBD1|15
CASSQPTGASEKLFF
TGCGCCAGCAGCCAACCGACAGGGGCCAGTGAAAAACTGTTTTTT
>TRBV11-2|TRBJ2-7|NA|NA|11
CASRADYEQYF
TGTGCCAGCAGAGCCGACTACGAGCAGTACTTC
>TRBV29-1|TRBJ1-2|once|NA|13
CSVEHSGLLGYTF
TGCAGCGTTGAACATTCGGGATTGTTGGGCTACACCTTC
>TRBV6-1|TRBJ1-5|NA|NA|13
CASGPRGMEPQHF
TGTGCCAGCGGCCCGAGGGGGATGGAGCCCCAGCATTTT
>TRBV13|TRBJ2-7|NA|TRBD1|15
CASSARQGALGEQYF
TGTGCCAGCAGCGCCCGACAGGGGGCTTTGGGCGAGCAGTACTTC
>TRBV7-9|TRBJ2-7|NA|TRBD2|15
CASSSTSGRAYEQYF
TGTGCCAGCAGCTCGACTAGCGGGAGGGCCTACGAGCAGTACTTC